The 24 T cell receptor beta chains below were found in one sample sequenced in a study of T-cell memory formation after mild COVID-19. TCRdb redid the calling of the 5' RACE reads with MiXCR, one entry per CDR3 protein. The data contain over 150,000 distinct CDR3 sequences, under 20% of them singletons. Input material: PBMCs or a T cell subset sorted from them (not recorded which). The receptors were gathered from a man aged 18 to 29 who had mild COVID-19 (a few samples of this study predate the infection). Cell type and time point are not known.

This chain links TRBV20-1 with TRBJ2-7; 10 nucleotides match TRBD2. The V and J ends lost 4 bases and 9 bases, in that order; junction bases with no gene match: 15. The CDR3 runs 15 residues. CDR1 is DFQATT and CDR2 is SNEGSKA in the germline V gene (reference sequence). The CDR3 coding sequence is TGCAGTGCTATGAACGCGGGGACTAGCGAGAACACGCAGTACTTC. Translated: CSAMNAGTSENTQYF.

This clonotype was seen a handful of times. V is TRBV7-2 and J is TRBJ2-2; 11 bases fit TRBD2. Germline V gives CDR1 SGHTA, CDR2 FQGNSA. This CDR3 contains 16 residues. The J segment lost 6 bases and the V segment lost 5 bases, leaving 8 bases of the junction unmatched. CDR3 loop: CASSTLAGGHAGELFF. For the CDR3, the DNA is TGTGCCAGCAGCACCTTAGCGGGGGGGCATGCCGGGGAGCTGTTTTTT.

The chain couples TRBV7-2 to TRBJ2-4; D may be TRBD2 (6 bases). This CDR3 is 15 amino acids long. The germline V gene has CDR1 SGHTA and CDR2 FQGNSA. V dropped 5 bases and J dropped 0 bases, with 11 bases sitting between them. CDR3 residues: CASSGGSLAKNIQYF. The CDR3 nucleotides are TGTGCCAGCAGCGGAGGGAGCCTAGCCAAAAACATTCAGTACTTC.

This chain joins TRBV23-1 and TRBJ1-1; D remains ambiguous. TRBV23-1 qualifies as an ORF whose function is uncertain. The CDR3 extends over 10 amino acids. Deletions cut 1 base from V and 11 bases from J, with 5 bases between. CDR3 DNA sequence: TGCGCCAGCAGTCAATGCTGGGCTTTCTTT. Protein sequence: CASSQCWAFF.

This chain connects TRBV4-2 to TRBJ2-5; 9 positions match TRBD2. Trimming at V came to 0 bases and at J to 2 bases, leaving 7 bases not matched to a gene. This CDR3 region has 17 residues. Germline-derived CDR1 and CDR2 are LGHNA and YNFKEQ. CDR3 nucleotides: TGTGCCAGCAGCCAAGAGTATGGTAGCGGGGGTCAAGAGACCCAGTACTTC. Its protein is CASSQEYGSGGQETQYF.

V is TRBV14 and J is TRBJ1-2, with a weak D call TRBD1 (5 bases). The CDR3 extends over 15 amino acids. Deletions cut 4 bases from V and 7 bases from J, with 19 bases between. Per the germline V gene, CDR1 is SGHDN and CDR2 is FVKESK. CDR3 coding DNA: TGTGCCAGCAGCCCGTCGTACGGCCAGGGCGTTGGCTACACCTTC. Translation gives CASSPSYGQGVGYTF.

This clonotype was counted only a few times. V gene TRBV4-3 combines with J gene TRBJ1-3; no firm D call. This CDR3 has 16 residues. V was shortened by 1 base and J by 3 bases, with 13 bases between the two germline ends. CDR1 is LGHNA and CDR2 is YSLEER in the germline V gene. CDR3 DNA: TGCGCCAGCAGCCAAGCTGCGGGATCGGTTGGAAACACCATATATTTT. Protein sequence: CASSQAAGSVGNTIYF.

This clonotype has only a few counts. The rearrangement links TRBV28 to TRBJ2-7; 7 bases fit TRBD1. This CDR3 has 12 amino acids. The germline V gene encodes CDR1 MDHEN and CDR2 SYDVKM. The V and J ends lost 8 bases and 4 bases, in that order; junction bases with no gene match: 5. CDR3 region: CASRQGNYEQYV. The CDR3 DNA reads TGTGCCAGCCGACAGGGAAATTACGAGCAGTACGTC.

This clonotype was observed a handful of times. The chain is built from TRBV29-1 and TRBJ1-1, with a possible D match to TRBD1 (5 bases). Trimming left V 4 bases short and J 0 bases short, with 18 bases between. CDR1 is SQVTM, CDR2 ANQGSEA, per germline. There are 16 residues in the CDR3. CDR3 loop: CSVVGQYGGLNTEAFF. In DNA form, the CDR3 reads TGCAGCGTTGTAGGACAATACGGAGGGTTGAACACTGAAGCTTTCTTT.

This sequence joins TRBV6-1 and TRBJ1-1; D is ambiguous. Germline values: CDR1 MNHNS, CDR2 SASEGT. V gave up 11 bases and J gave up 1 base, with 17 bases separating them. This CDR3 region has 14 residues. As DNA, the CDR3 is TGTGCCCTGGCGGCCGGGGTAAGGAACACTGAAGCTTTCTTT. This translates into CALAAGVRNTEAFF.

The chain recombines TRBV20-1 with TRBJ1-3, with no clear D. V gave up 1 base and J gave up 4 bases, with 11 bases separating them. The germline V gene encodes CDR1 DFQATT and CDR2 SNEGSKA (reference sequence). The CDR3 covers 14 residues. The CDR3, as DNA: TGCAGTGCTAGAGTCACAGCCTTGGGAAACACCATATATTTT. This codes for CSARVTALGNTIYF.

This clonotype turned up a few times. This chain uses TRBV18 with TRBJ1-4; tentative D call: TRBD1 (6 bases). The V end lost 4 bases, the J end lost 5 bases, and 14 bases lay between the germline ends. Germline values: CDR1 KGHSH, CDR2 LQKENI. This CDR3 has 15 amino acids. The CDR3 DNA reads as TGTGCCAGCTCACTGATTCAGGGGCCAAATGAAAAACTGTTTTTT. Encoded protein: CASSLIQGPNEKLFF.

The sample holds many counts of this clonotype. The chain has TRBV5-1 and TRBJ2-7; 12 nucleotides align to TRBD2. Germline CDR1 and CDR2: SGHRS and YFSETQ. The trim removed 3 bases at V and 4 bases at J, leaving 2 bases unmatched. This CDR3 has 14 residues. CDR3 region: CASSSTSGGYEQYF. For the CDR3, the DNA is TGCGCCAGCAGCTCGACTAGCGGGGGTTACGAGCAGTACTTC.

The rearrangement links TRBV9 to TRBJ2-3; 7 bases line up with TRBD1. The V and J ends lost 0 bases and 4 bases, in that order; junction bases with no gene match: 5. The CDR3 spans 15 residues. Germline V CDR1 and CDR2: SGDLS, YYNGEE. DNA for the CDR3: TGTGCCAGCAGCGTAGATAGGGGGCGAGCAGATACGCAGTATTTT. It yields the protein CASSVDRGRADTQYF. Based on the CDR3 plus reference TRBV9 and TRBJ2-3, the full variable domain is DSGVTQTPKHLITATGQRVTLRCSPRSGDLSVYWYQQSLDQGLQFLIQYYNGEERAKGNILERFSAQQFPDLHSELNLSSLELGDSALYFCASSVDRGRADTQYFGPGTRLTVL.

J is TRBJ2-2 and V is TRBV7-2, with D unresolved. Germline CDR1 SGHTA, CDR2 FQGNSA. The CDR3 loop spans 13 amino acids. V lost 1 base and J 6 bases, leaving 6 bases between the germline ends. CDR3 residues: CASSLGAAGELFF. CDR3 nucleotide sequence: TGTGCCAGCAGCTTAGGCGCTGCCGGGGAGCTGTTTTTT.

This clonotype was seen only a few times. The rearrangement links TRBV19 to TRBJ1-2; D may be TRBD1 (6 bases). CDR1 is LNHDA, CDR2 SQIVND, per germline (reference sequence). The CDR3 extends over 12 amino acids. Trimming removed 6 bases from V and 5 bases from J, with 10 bases in between. The CDR3 here is CASRHRDYGYTF. Here the CDR3 DNA reads TGTGCCAGTAGGCACAGGGATTATGGCTACACCTTC.

This clonotype was counted between two and nine times. The chain uses TRBV12-3 or TRBV12-4 and TRBJ1-2; D unclear. CDR3 length: 14 residues. Trimming left V 3 bases short and J 8 bases short, with 16 bases between. The DNA for the CDR3 is TGTGCCAGCAGTTTGAGTTCCCTATCGGGGGGCTACACCTTC. It translates to CASSLSSLSGGYTF.

This clonotype was observed a few times. This chain uses TRBV7-2 with TRBJ1-1, with D maybe TRBD1 (6 bases). Germline CDR1 and CDR2: SGHTA and FQGNSA. V was trimmed by 5 bases and J by 3 bases, leaving 13 bases between them. CDR3 length: 14 residues. CDR3 residues: CASSRFGGHTEAFF. CDR3 bases: TGTGCCAGCAGCCGGTTCGGGGGGCACACTGAAGCTTTCTTT.

V usage is TRBV24-1 and J usage is TRBJ2-3; a weak D match, TRBD1 (6 bases). The CDR3 is made up of 15 amino acids. From germline, CDR1 is KGHDR and CDR2 SFDVKD. Trimming left V 4 bases short and J 4 bases short, with 14 bases between. The CDR3 DNA is TGTGCCACCAGTGAAGCAGGGGATAACGCAGATACGCAGTATTTT. Protein sequence: CATSEAGDNADTQYF.

The sample holds many counts of this clonotype. The V gene is TRBV4-1, the J gene TRBJ1-2, with a tentative D call TRBD1 (5 bases). The V end was cut by 3 bases, the J end by 1 base, with 12 bases between. The CDR3 covers 15 residues. Germline CDR1 reads MGHRA; CDR2 reads YSYEKL. For the CDR3, the DNA is TGCGCCAGCAGCCACGGGGCAGGAGTTAACTATGGCTACACCTTC. It yields the protein CASSHGAGVNYGYTF.

This clonotype was counted only a few times. The CDR3 loop is CSVAPGQGFAGELFF. The DNA for the CDR3 is TGCAGCGTGGCACCGGGACAGGGGTTCGCCGGGGAGCTGTTTTTT. This sequence joins TRBV29-1 and TRBJ2-2; TRBD1 matches 10 bases. J lost 6 bases, V lost 6 bases, and 10 bases had no gene match. This CDR3 spans 15 amino acids. Germline V gene sequence: CDR1 SQVTM, CDR2 ANQGSEA.

This chain uses TRBV7-2 with TRBJ2-5; D is unresolved. V was shortened by 2 bases and J by 5 bases, with 12 bases between the two germline ends. This CDR3 has 14 amino acids. CDR1 SGHTA and CDR2 FQGNSA come from the germline V gene. The CDR3 spells CASSLQPIRETQYF. CDR3 in DNA: TGTGCCAGCAGCTTACAACCAATCCGGGAGACCCAGTACTTC. The complete variable domain, with remaining parts taken from reference TRBV7-2 and TRBJ2-5, reads GAGVSQSPSNKVTEKGKDVELRCDPISGHTALYWYRQSLGQGLEFLIYFQGNSAPDKSGLPSDRFSAERTGGSVSTLTIQRTQQEDSAVYLCASSLQPIRETQYFGPGTRLLVL.

This clonotype has more than one count but fewer than ten. The CDR3 spells CASSWGGDGYTF. Here the CDR3 DNA reads TGTGCCAGCAGTTGGGGGGGCGACGGCTACACCTTC. This chain uses TRBV12-3 or TRBV12-4 with TRBJ1-2, with D possibly matching TRBD1 (6 bases). Trimming stripped 4 bases from V and 8 bases from J, with 11 bases between. The CDR3 loop spans 12 amino acids.

There are a few counts of this clonotype. The chain joins TRBV20-1 to TRBJ1-1; D is uncertain. The CDR3 is 11 residues long. Per germline, CDR1 DFQATT and CDR2 SNEGSKA (reference sequence). Trimming cost V 2 bases and J 3 bases, with 4 bases left between them. The CDR3, as DNA: TGCAGTGCTAGACGAGACACTGAAGCTTTCTTT. It codes for CSARRDTEAFF.